This passage covers 9 T cell receptor beta chains from one sample sequenced in a study of cytomegalovirus exposure and HLA in healthy donors. The PCR was carried out with 60 Vbeta primers and 13 Jbeta primers. The data were produced by immunoSEQ multiplex PCR, yet TCRdb's version contains in-frame clones alone and is incomplete. The sample consists of about 240,000 clones, 70% to 90% of them appearing once. Sequencing was done on a sample of PBMCs. The receptors were sampled from a girl aged 2-10 years in good health and CMV-seronegative.

The rearrangement uses TRBV5-1 and TRBJ2-5; D unresolved. Per the germline V gene, CDR1 is SGHRS and CDR2 is YFSETQ. The length of the CDR3 is 14 residues. V shed 1 base and J shed 5 bases, with 12 bases lying between them. The CDR3 region is CASSLIGRSETQYF. For the CDR3, the DNA is TGCGCCAGCAGCTTGATTGGCAGGTCGGAGACCCAGTACTTC.

For this clone: The junction departs from germline at one end; a sequencing error may be responsible. V and J are TRBV19 and TRBJ1-5; tentatively, D is TRBD1 (6 bases). The CDR3 sequence is 15 residues long. Germline V CDR1 and CDR2: LNHDA, SQIVND (reference sequence). The CDR3 DNA follows: TGTGCCGGTAGTATTTTCAGGGGTTCGGAGCAGCCCCAGCATTTT. Residues: CAGSIFRGSEQPQHF. The full variable domain, with the rest looked up from reference TRBV19 and TRBJ1-5, is DGGITQSPKYLFRKEGQNVTLSCEQNLNHDAMYWYRQDPGQGLRLIYYSQIVNDFQKGDIAEGYSVSREKKESFPLTVTSAQKNPTAFYLCAGSIFRGSEQPQHFGDGTRLSIL.

The V gene is TRBV5-1, the J gene TRBJ2-3; TRBD2 matches 12 bases. The CDR3 contains 17 residues. Germline lookup yields CDR1 SGHRS and CDR2 YFSETQ. J gave up 4 bases and V 0 bases, and 6 bases lay outside the gene matches. For the CDR3, the DNA is TGCGCCAGCAGCTTGGAGAAGACTAGCGGGAGTTCAGATACGCAGTATTTT. Protein sequence: CASSLEKTSGSSDTQYF.

This clone was counted between two and nine times. The chain joins TRBV6-1 to TRBJ1-5, with 7 positions matching TRBD1. Looked up from germline, CDR1 is MNHNS and CDR2 is SASEGT. V shed 3 bases, J shed 4 bases, and the junction held 3 bases outside the gene matches. CDR3 length: 14 amino acids. This chain's CDR3 is CASSETGKNQPQHF. DNA for the CDR3: TGTGCCAGCAGTGAGACAGGGAAGAATCAGCCCCAGCATTTT.

This chain uses TRBV14 with TRBJ2-5; no clear D. V lost 1 base to trimming and J lost 0 bases, with 9 bases between them. In germline, CDR1 is SGHDN, CDR2 FVKESK. The CDR3 is 15 residues long. The CDR3 nucleotides are TGTGCCAGCAGCCAAGGGCGGATGTACCAAGAGACCCAGTACTTC. Residues: CASSQGRMYQETQYF.

V is TRBV27 and J is TRBJ1-1; D remains ambiguous. V lost 4 bases, J lost 1 base, and 13 bases lay in between. The CDR3 covers 15 residues. Germline CDR1 MNHEY, CDR2 SMNVEV (reference sequence). The CDR3 is CASSWSRSPNTEAFF. In DNA, the CDR3 is TGTGCCAGCAGTTGGAGTCGGAGCCCGAACACTGAAGCTTTCTTT.

The chain carries TRBV12-5 and TRBJ2-7, with 11 bases that match TRBD2. The CDR3 spans 15 residues. Germline V gene data show CDR1 as LGHNT and CDR2 as FRNRAP. V lost 4 bases and J lost 4; bases outside the gene matches: 6. The CDR3 DNA follows: TGTGCTAGTGGTTCGGTAGCGGGAGGGGAATACGAGCAGTACTTC. This translates into CASGSVAGGEYEQYF.

The chain has TRBV27 and TRBJ2-1, with D tentatively TRBD2 (6 bases). The V end lost 8 bases, the J end lost 8 bases, and 13 bases lay between the germline ends. The CDR3 covers 12 residues. Germline values: CDR1 MNHEY, CDR2 SMNVEV (reference sequence). This CDR3 reads CASRRPGDEQFF. The CDR3 DNA reads TGTGCCAGCCGGAGACCGGGAGATGAGCAGTTCTTC.

This chain uses TRBV27 with TRBJ2-7; possibly TRBD1 for D (5 bases). V shed 5 bases and J shed 3 bases, with 14 bases lying between them. This CDR3 contains 14 residues. Germline V gives CDR1 MNHEY, CDR2 SMNVEV (reference sequence). As DNA, the CDR3 is TGTGCCAGCAGTGGGGCAGGGCCGAACTACGAGCAGTACTTC. Translating it yields CASSGAGPNYEQYF.